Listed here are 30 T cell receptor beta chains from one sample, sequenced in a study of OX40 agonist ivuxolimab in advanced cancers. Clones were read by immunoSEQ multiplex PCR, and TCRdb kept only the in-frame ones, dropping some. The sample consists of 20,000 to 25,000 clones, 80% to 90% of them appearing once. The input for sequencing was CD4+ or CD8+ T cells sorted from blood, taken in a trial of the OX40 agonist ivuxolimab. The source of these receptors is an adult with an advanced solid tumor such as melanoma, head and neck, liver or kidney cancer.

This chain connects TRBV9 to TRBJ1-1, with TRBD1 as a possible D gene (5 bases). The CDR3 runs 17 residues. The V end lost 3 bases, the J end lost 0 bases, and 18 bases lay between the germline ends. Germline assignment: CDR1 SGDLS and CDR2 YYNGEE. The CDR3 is CASSEGARLVLNTEAFF. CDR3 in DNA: TGTGCCAGCAGCGAAGGGGCTCGCCTGGTCCTGAACACTGAAGCTTTCTTT.

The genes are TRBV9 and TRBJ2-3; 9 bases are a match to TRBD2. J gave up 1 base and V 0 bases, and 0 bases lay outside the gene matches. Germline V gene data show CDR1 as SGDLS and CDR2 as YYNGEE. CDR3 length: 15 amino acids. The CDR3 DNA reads TGTGCCAGCAGCGTAGGACTAGCGGGCACAGATACGCAGTATTTT. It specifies CASSVGLAGTDTQYF.

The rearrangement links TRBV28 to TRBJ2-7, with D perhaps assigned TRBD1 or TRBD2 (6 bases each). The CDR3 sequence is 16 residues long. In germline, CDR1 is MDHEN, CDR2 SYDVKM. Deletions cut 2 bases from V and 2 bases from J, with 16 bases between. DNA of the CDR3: TGTGCCAGCAGTTTAAGGTTGCGGGACACTACCTACGAGCAGTACTTC. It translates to CASSLRLRDTTYEQYF.

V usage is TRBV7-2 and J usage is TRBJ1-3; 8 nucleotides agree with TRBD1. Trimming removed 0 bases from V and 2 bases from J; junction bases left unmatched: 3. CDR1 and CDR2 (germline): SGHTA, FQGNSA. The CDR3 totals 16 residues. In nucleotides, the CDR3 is TGTGCCAGCAGCTTAGCGGGCAGGGGGCCTGGAAACACCATATATTTT. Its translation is CASSLAGRGPGNTIYF.

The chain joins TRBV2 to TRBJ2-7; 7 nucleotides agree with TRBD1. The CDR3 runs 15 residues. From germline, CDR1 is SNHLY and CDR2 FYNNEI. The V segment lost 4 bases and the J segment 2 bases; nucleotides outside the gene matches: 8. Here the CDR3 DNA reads TGTGCCAGCAGTGGACCCGGGACAGTCACCTACGAGCAGTACTTC. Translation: CASSGPGTVTYEQYF.

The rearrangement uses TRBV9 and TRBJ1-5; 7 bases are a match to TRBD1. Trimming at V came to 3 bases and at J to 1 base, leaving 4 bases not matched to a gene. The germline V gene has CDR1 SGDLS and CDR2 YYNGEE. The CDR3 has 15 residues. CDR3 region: CASSGQGLSNQPQHF. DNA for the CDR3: TGTGCCAGCAGCGGACAGGGATTGAGCAATCAGCCCCAGCATTTT.

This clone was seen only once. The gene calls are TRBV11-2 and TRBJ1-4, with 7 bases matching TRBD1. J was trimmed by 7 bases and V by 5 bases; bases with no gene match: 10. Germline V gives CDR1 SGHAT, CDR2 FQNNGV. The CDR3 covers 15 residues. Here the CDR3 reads CASSKTGNPPEKLFF. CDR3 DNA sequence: TGTGCCAGCAGCAAGACAGGGAATCCTCCTGAAAAACTGTTTTTT.

CDR3 amino acids: CASRGAYEQYF. The CDR3, as DNA: TGTGCCAGCCGCGGGGCCTACGAGCAGTACTTC. V gene TRBV6-1 combines with J gene TRBJ2-7, with D tentatively TRBD2 (6 bases). Between the trimmed V and J ends, which lost 8 bases and 2 bases, there was a span of 7 bases. Germline CDR1 MNHNS, CDR2 SASEGT. This CDR3 is built from 11 residues.

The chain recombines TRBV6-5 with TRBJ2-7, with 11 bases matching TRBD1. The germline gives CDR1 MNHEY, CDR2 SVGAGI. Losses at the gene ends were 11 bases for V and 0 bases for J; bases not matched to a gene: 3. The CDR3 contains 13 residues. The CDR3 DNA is TGTGCCGCGGGACAGGGGGACTCCTACGAGCAGTACTTC. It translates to CAAGQGDSYEQYF.

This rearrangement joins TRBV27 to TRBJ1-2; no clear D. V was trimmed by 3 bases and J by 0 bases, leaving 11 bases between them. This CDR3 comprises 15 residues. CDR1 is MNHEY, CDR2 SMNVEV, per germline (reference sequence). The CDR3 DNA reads TGTGCCAGCAGTTTGGGAGGGCGCACTAACTATGGCTACACCTTC. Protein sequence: CASSLGGRTNYGYTF.

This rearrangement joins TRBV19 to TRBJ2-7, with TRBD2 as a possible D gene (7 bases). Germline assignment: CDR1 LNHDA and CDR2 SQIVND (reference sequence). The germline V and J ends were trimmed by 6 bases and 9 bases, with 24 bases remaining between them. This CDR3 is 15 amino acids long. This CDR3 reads CASSPSSGRGAAQYF. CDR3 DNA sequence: TGTGCCAGTAGCCCCTCTAGCGGAAGGGGGGCCGCGCAGTACTTC.

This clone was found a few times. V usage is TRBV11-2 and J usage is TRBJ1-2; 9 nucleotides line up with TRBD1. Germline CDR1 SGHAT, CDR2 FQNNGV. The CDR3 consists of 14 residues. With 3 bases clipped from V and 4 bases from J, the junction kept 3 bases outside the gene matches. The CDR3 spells CASSFGTGIYGYTF. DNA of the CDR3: TGTGCCAGCAGCTTTGGGACAGGGATCTATGGCTACACCTTC.

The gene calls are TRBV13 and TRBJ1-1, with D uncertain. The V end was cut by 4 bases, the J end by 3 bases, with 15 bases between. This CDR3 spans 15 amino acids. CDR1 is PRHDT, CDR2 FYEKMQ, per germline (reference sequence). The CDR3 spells CASSWSSQLDTEAFF. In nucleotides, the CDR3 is TGTGCCAGCAGCTGGTCCTCCCAGTTGGACACTGAAGCTTTCTTT.

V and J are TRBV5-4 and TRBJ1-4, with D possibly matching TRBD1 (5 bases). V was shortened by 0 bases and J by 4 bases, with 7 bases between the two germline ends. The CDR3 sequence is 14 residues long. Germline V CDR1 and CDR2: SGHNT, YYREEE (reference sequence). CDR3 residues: CASSLGQYNEKLFF. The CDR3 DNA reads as TGTGCCAGCAGCTTGGGACAGTATAATGAAAAACTGTTTTTT.

This CDR3 reads CASSSRLENTEAFF. CDR3 sequence (DNA): TGTGCCAGCAGCTCCAGACTAGAGAACACTGAAGCTTTCTTT. This chain connects TRBV7-2 to TRBJ1-1; no firm D call. V dropped 4 bases and J dropped 1 base, with 10 bases sitting between them. CDR3 length: 14 residues. Germline CDR1 is SGHTA and CDR2 is FQGNSA.

Written as DNA, the CDR3 is TGCAGCGCGGGGGAGGACTCACGCTCCTATGGCTACACCTTC. It encodes CSAGEDSRSYGYTF. The chain carries TRBV29-1 and TRBJ1-2; possible D gene TRBD1, 5 bases. The CDR3 sequence is 14 residues long. Germline-derived CDR1 and CDR2 are SQVTM and ANQGSEA. Trimming took off 7 bases at V and 4 bases at J, with 19 bases between the two ends.

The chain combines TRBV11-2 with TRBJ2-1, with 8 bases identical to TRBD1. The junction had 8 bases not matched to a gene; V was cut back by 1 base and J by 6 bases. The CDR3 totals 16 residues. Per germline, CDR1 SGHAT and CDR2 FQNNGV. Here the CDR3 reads CASSLVQGAASNEQFF. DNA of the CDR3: TGTGCCAGCAGCTTAGTGCAGGGGGCCGCCTCCAATGAGCAGTTCTTC.

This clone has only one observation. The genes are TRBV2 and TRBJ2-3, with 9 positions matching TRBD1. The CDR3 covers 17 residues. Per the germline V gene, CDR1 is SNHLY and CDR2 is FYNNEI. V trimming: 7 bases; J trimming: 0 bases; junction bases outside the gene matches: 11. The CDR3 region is CASTWTGDLVSTDTQYF. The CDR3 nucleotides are TGTGCCAGCACGTGGACAGGGGATTTGGTGAGCACAGATACGCAGTATTTT.

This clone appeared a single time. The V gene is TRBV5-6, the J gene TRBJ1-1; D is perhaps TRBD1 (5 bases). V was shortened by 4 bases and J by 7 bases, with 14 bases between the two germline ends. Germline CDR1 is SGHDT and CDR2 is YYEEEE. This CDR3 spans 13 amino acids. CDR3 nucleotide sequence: TGTGCCAGCAGCACCTGGGGGTGGGGTGAAGCTTTCTTT. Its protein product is CASSTWGWGEAFF. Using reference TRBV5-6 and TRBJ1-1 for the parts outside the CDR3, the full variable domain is DAGVTQSPTHLIKTRGQQVTLRCSPKSGHDTVSWYQQALGQGPQFIFQYYEEEERQRGNFPDRFSGHQFPNYSSELNVNALLLGDSALYLCASSTWGWGEAFFGQGTRLTVV.

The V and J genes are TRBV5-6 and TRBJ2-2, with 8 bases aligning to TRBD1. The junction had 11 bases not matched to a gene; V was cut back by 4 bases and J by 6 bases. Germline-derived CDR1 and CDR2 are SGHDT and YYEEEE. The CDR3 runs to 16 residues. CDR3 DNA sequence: TGTGCCAGCAGCCCGTATCAGGGGGCGGTCCCCGGGGAGCTGTTTTTT. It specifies CASSPYQGAVPGELFF.

The CDR3 protein is CASSQRWQGYNEQFF. As DNA, the CDR3 is TGCGCCAGCAGCCAACGCTGGCAGGGGTACAATGAGCAGTTCTTC. V and J are TRBV4-1 and TRBJ2-1, with D tentatively TRBD1 (6 bases). Germline V gene lookup returns CDR1 MGHRA and CDR2 YSYEKL. V lost 2 bases to trimming and J lost 4 bases, with 12 bases between them. CDR3 length equals 15 residues.

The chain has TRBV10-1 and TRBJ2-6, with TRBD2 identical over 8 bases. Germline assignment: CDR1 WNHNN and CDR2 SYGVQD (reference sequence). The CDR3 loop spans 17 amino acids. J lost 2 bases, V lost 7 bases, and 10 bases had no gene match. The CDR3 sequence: CASIFGGGIPGANVLTF. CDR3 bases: TGCGCCAGCATTTTCGGCGGGGGGATTCCTGGGGCCAACGTCCTGACTTTC.

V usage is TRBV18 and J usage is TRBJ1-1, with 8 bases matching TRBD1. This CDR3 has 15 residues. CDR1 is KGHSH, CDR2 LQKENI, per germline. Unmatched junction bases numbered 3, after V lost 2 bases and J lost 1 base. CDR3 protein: CASSPTQGANTEAFF. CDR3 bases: TGTGCCAGCTCACCAACCCAGGGGGCGAACACTGAAGCTTTCTTT.

In DNA, the CDR3 is TGTGCCAGCAGCTTGGGGGTCCCGACAGGGATTAATGAAAAACTGTTTTTT. Translation gives CASSLGVPTGINEKLFF. The rearrangement uses TRBV5-6 and TRBJ1-4, with 7 bases aligning to TRBD1. CDR3 length equals 17 residues. V lost 0 bases to trimming and J lost 4 bases; unmatched junction nucleotides: 9. Germline CDR1 is SGHDT and CDR2 is YYEEEE.

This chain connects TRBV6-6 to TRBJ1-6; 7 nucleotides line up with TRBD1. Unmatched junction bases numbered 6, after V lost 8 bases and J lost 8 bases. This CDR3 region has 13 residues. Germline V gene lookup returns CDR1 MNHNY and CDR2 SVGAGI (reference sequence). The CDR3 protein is CASDDRADSPLHF. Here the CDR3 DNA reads TGTGCCAGCGACGACAGGGCAGATTCACCCCTCCACTTT.

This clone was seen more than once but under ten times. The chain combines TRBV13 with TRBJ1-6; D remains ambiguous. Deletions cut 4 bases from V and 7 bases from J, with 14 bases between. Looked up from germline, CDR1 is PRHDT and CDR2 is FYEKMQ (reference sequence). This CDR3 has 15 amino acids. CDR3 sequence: CASSSWNVGNSPLHF. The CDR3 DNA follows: TGTGCCAGCAGCTCATGGAACGTCGGGAATTCACCCCTCCACTTT.

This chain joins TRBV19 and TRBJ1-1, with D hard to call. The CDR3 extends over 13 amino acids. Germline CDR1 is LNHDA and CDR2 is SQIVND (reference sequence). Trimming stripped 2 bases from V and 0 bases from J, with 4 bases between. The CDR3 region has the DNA TGTGCCAGTAGTATACACTTGAACACTGAAGCTTTCTTT. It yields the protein CASSIHLNTEAFF.

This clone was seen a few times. The CDR3 nucleotides read TGTGCCAGCAGCTGGCGGGGGTCCGGGAGCACAGATACGCAGTATTTT. As protein: CASSWRGSGSTDTQYF. The chain has TRBV7-2 and TRBJ2-3; 7 bases match TRBD2. V lost 4 bases to trimming and J lost 0 bases; unmatched junction nucleotides: 7. The CDR3 is made up of 16 amino acids. Germline V gene lookup returns CDR1 SGHTA and CDR2 FQGNSA. Variable domain in full (rest from reference TRBV7-2 and TRBJ2-3): GAGVSQSPSNKVTEKGKDVELRCDPISGHTALYWYRQSLGQGLEFLIYFQGNSAPDKSGLPSDRFSAERTGGSVSTLTIQRTQQEDSAVYLCASSWRGSGSTDTQYFGPGTRLTVL.

The CDR3 spells CASSLRGTGELFF. The CDR3, as DNA: TGCGCCAGCAGCCTGAGGGGGACTGGGGAGCTGTTTTTT. The chain uses TRBV4-1 and TRBJ2-2, with D perhaps assigned TRBD1 or TRBD2 (6 bases each). The CDR3 sequence is 13 residues long. Germline V gene data show CDR1 as MGHRA and CDR2 as YSYEKL. Trimming pared 4 bases from V and 8 bases from J, leaving 11 bases between.

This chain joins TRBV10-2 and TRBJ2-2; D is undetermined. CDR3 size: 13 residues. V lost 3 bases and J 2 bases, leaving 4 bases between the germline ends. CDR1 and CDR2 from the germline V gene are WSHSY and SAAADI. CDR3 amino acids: CASSDFNTGELFF. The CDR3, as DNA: TGCGCCAGCAGTGACTTCAACACCGGGGAGCTGTTTTTT.